A single sample gave rise to the 5 T cell receptor beta chains below, sequenced in a study of T cells expressing NK-cell markers (dated by TCRdb to about 2020). The protocol used for the library was 5' RACE. The listed sequencing device is Illumina HiSeq 2000. TCRdb reprocessed the raw reads; every CDR3 protein sequence is a single record, and DNA is not supplied. In this sample's table one finds some 150,000 distinct CDR3 sequences. In total, the top ten clones hold approximately 12% of the sample. Sequenced: blood T cells: a sorted CD56 or NKG2C T cell subset, CD4+ or CD8+ T cells, or bulk PBMC T cells (not recorded which). Receptor source: a man aged 18 to 30 in good health. Donor details come from another sample of the same person, matched by shared clones.

The gene calls are TRBV7-9 and TRBJ2-1; lacking DNA, the TRBD1 call made by TCRdb goes unchecked. The CDR3 consists of 15 residues. Germline values: CDR1 SEHNR, CDR2 FQNEAQ (reference sequence). Here the CDR3 reads CASSRKDRVYNEQFF.

The J gene is TRBJ2-1, the V gene TRBV6-1; TCRdb's D call of TRBD1 is untestable without DNA. Per germline, CDR1 MNHNS and CDR2 SASEGT. This CDR3 spans 16 amino acids. CDR3 sequence: CASSLGQGSSYNEQFF.

The rearrangement joins TRBV19 to TRBJ1-1; TCRdb's assignment of TRBD1 cannot be checked, as there is no DNA. This CDR3 region has 18 residues. The germline V gene has CDR1 LNHDA and CDR2 SQIVND (reference sequence). This CDR3 is CASSIRQGAGGINTEAFF.

The chain is built from TRBV29-1 and TRBJ2-1. From germline, CDR1 is SQVTM and CDR2 ANQGSEA. The CDR3 totals 12 residues. This chain's CDR3 is CSVQKAPNEQFF.

The rearrangement links TRBV19 to TRBJ1-5. CDR1 is LNHDA, CDR2 SQIVND, per germline (reference sequence). The CDR3 has 16 amino acids. CDR3: CASSPFGRDSNQPQHF.